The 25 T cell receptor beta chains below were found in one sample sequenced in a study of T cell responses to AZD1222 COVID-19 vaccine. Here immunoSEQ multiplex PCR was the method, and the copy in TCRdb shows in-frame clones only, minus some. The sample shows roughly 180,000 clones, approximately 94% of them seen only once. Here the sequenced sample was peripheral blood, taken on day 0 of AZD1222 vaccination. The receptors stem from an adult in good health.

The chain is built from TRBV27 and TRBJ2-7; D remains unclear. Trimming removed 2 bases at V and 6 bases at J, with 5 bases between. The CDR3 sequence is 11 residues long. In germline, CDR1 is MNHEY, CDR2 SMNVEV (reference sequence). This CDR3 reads CASSLNGEQYF. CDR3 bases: TGTGCCAGCAGTTTAAATGGCGAGCAGTACTTC.

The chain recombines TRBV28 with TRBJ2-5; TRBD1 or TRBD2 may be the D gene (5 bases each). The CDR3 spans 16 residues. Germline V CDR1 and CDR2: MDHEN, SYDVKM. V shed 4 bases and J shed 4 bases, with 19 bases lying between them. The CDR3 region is CASSSHLTGQGETQYF. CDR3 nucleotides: TGTGCCAGCAGTTCCCACCTGACGGGGCAGGGAGAGACCCAGTACTTC. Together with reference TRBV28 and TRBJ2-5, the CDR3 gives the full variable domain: DVKVTQSSRYLVKRTGEKVFLECVQDMDHENMFWYRQDPGLGLRLIYFSYDVKMKEKGDIPEGYSVSREKKERFSLILESASTNQTSMYLCASSSHLTGQGETQYFGPGTRLLVL.

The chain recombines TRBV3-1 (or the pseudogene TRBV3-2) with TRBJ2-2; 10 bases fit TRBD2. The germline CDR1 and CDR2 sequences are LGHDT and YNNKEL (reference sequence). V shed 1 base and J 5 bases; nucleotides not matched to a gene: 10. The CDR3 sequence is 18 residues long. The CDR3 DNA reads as TGTGCCAGCAGCCAAGGGTGGGCTAGCGGGAGTGGTACCGGGGAGCTGTTTTTT. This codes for CASSQGWASGSGTGELFF.

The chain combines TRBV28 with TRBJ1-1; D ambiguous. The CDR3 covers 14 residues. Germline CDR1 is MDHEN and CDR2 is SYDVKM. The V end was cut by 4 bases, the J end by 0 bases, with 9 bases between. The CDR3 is CASSSPALNTEAFF. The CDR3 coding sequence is TGTGCCAGCAGTTCCCCCGCGCTGAACACTGAAGCTTTCTTT.

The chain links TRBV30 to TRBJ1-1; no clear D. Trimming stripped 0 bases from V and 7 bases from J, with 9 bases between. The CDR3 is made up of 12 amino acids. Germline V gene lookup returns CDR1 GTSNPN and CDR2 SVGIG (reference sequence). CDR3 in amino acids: CAWSVRTGEAFF. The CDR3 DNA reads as TGTGCCTGGAGTGTACGGACCGGTGAAGCTTTCTTT.

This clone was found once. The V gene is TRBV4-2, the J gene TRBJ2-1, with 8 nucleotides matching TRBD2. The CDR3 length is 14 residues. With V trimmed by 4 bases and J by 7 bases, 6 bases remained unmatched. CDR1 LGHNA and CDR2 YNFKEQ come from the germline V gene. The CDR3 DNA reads TGTGCCAGCAGCCCGTCGTCTAGCGGGAATGAGCAGTTCTTC. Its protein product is CASSPSSSGNEQFF.

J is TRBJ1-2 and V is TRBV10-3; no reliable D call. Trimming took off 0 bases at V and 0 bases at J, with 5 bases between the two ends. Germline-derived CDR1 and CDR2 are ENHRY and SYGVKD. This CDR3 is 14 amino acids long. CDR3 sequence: CAISESSANYGYTF. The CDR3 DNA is TGTGCCATCAGTGAGTCGTCTGCTAACTATGGCTACACCTTC.

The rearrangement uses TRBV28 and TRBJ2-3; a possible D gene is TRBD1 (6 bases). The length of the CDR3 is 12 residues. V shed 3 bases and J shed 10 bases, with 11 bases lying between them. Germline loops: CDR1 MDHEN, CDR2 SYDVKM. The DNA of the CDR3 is TGTGCCAGCAGTTTGCTTCAGGGGTCGCAGTATTTT. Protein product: CASSLLQGSQYF.

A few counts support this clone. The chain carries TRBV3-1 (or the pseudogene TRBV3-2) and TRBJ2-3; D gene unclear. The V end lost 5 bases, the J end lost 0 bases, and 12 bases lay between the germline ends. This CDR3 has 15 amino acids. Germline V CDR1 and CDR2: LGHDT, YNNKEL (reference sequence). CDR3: CASSVGRISTDTQYF. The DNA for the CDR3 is TGTGCCAGCAGCGTAGGACGGATCAGCACAGATACGCAGTATTTT.

DNA for the CDR3: TGTGCCAGCAGTGAAGGGGGCCAGAGCAATCAGCCCCAGCATTTT. The encoded protein is CASSEGGQSNQPQHF. The chain carries TRBV6-1 and TRBJ1-5, with a possible D match to TRBD1 (5 bases). CDR1 is MNHNS, CDR2 SASEGT, per germline. V lost 1 base and J lost 1, with 8 bases in between. This CDR3 is 15 amino acids long.

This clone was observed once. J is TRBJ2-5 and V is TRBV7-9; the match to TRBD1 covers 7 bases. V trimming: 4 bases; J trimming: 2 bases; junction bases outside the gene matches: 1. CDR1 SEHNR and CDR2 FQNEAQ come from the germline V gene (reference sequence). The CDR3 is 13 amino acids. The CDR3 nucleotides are TGTGCCAGCAGCTCACAGGGGCAAGAGACCCAGTACTTC. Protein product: CASSSQGQETQYF.

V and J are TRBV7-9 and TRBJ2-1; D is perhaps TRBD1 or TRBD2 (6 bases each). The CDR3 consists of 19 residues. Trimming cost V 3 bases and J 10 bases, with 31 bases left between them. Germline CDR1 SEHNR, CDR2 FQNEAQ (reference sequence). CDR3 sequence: CASSLGLTTGHLIAEEQFF. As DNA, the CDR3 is TGTGCCAGCAGCTTGGGACTTACCACGGGACACCTAATAGCGGAAGAGCAGTTCTTC.

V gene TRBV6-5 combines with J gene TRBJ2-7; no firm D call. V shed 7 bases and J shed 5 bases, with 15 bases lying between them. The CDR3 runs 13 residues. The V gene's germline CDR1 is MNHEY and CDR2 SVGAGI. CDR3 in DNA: TGTGCCAGCACGGCCTGGGGAAATCACGAGCAGTACTTC. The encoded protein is CASTAWGNHEQYF.

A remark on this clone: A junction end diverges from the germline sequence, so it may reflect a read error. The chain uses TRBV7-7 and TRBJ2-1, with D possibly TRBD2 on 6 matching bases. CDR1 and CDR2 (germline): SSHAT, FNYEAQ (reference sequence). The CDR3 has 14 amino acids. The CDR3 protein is CASSAGGPYNEQFF. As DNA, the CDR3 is TGTGCTAGCAGCGCCGGGGGTCCCTACAATGAGCAGTTCTTC. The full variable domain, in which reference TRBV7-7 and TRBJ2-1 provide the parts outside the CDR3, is GAGVSQSPRYKVTKRGQDVTLRCDPISSHATLYWYQQALGQGPEFLTYFNYEAQPDKSGLPSDRFSAERPEGSISTLTIQRTEQRDSAMYRCASSAGGPYNEQFFGPGTRLTVL.

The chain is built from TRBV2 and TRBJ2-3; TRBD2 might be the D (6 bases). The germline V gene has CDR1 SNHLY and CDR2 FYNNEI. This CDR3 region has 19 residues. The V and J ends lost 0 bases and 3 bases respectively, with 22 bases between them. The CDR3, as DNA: TGTGCCAGCAGTGAAGCGGTATCGGCGGGGCAGGGCATTACAGATACGCAGTATTTT. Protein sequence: CASSEAVSAGQGITDTQYF.

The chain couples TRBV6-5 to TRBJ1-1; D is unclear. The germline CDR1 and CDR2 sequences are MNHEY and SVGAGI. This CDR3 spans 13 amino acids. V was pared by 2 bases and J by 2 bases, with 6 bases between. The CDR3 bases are TGTGCCAGCAGTTACCTATACAACACTGAAGCTTTCTTT. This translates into CASSYLYNTEAFF.

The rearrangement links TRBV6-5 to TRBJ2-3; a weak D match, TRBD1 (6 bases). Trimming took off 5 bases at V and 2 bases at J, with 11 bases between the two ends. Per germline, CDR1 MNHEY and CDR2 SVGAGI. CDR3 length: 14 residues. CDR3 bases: TGTGCCAGCAGTCCGACAGGACTCACAGATACGCAGTATTTT. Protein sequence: CASSPTGLTDTQYF.

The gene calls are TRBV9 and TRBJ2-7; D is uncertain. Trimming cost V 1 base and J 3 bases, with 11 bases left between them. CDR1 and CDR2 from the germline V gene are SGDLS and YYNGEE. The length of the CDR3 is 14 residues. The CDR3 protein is CASSVTGLNYEQYF. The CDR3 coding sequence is TGTGCCAGCAGCGTAACCGGTTTAAACTACGAGCAGTACTTC.

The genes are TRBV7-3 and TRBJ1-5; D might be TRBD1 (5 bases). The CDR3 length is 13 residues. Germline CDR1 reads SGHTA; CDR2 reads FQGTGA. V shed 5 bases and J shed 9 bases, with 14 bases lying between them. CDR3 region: CASSLVPGGPQHF. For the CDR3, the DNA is TGTGCCAGCAGCCTCGTACCCGGGGGGCCCCAGCATTTT.

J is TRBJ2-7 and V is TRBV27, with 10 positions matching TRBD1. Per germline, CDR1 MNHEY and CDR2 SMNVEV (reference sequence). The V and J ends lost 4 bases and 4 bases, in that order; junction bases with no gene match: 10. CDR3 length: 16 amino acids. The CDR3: CASSSLLLDRGYEQYF. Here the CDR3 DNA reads TGTGCCAGCAGTTCCCTTCTCTTGGACAGGGGGTACGAGCAGTACTTC.

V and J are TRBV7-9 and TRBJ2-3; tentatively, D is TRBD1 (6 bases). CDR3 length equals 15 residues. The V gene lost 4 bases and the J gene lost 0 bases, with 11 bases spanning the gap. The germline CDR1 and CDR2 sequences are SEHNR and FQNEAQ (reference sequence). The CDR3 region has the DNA TGTGCCAGCAGCTCCGGGACAATAAGCACAGATACGCAGTATTTT. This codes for CASSSGTISTDTQYF.

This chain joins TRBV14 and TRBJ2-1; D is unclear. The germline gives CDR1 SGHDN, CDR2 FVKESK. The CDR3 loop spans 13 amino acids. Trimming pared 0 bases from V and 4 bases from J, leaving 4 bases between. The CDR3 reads CASSQELYNEQFF. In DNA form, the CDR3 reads TGTGCCAGCAGCCAAGAGCTTTACAATGAGCAGTTCTTC.

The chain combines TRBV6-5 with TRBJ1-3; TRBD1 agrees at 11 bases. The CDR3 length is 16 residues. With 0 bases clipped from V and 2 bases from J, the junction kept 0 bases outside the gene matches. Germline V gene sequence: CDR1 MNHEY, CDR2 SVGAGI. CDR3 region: CASSYSGQGAGNTIYF. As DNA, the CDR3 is TGTGCCAGCAGTTACTCGGGACAGGGGGCTGGAAACACCATATATTTT.

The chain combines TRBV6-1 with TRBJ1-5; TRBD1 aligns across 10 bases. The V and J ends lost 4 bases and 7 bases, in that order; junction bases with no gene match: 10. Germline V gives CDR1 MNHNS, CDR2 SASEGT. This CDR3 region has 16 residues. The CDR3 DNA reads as TGTGCCAGCAGTGCCGCCGGGACAGGGGTGGAACAGCCCCAGCATTTT. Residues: CASSAAGTGVEQPQHF.

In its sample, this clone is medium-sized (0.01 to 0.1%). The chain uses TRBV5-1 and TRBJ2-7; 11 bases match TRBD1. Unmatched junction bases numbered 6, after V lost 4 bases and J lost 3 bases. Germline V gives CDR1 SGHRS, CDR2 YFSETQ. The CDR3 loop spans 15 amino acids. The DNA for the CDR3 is TGCGCCAGCAGCCCAAGGACAGGGGGCAACTACGAGCAGTACTTC. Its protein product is CASSPRTGGNYEQYF.